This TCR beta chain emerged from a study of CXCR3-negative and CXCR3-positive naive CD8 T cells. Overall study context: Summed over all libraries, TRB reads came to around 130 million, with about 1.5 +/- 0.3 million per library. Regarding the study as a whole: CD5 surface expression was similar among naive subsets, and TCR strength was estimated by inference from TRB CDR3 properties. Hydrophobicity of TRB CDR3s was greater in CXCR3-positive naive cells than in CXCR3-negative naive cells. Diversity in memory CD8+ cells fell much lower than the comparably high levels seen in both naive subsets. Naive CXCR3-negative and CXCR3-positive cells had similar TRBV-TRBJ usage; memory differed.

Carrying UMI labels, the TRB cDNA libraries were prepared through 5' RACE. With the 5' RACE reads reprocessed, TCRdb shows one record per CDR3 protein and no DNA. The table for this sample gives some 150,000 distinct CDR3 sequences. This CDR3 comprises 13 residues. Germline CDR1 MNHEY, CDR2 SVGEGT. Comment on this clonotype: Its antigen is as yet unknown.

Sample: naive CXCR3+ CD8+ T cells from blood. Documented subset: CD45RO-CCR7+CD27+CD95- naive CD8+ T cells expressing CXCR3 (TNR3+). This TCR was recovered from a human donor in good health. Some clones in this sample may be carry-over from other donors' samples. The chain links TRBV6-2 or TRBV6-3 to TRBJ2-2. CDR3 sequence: CASSYADTGELFF.